One and the same sample provided the 18 T cell receptor beta chains below, sequenced in a study of T-cell memory formation after mild COVID-19. TCRdb recomputed calls from the 5' RACE reads with MiXCR, one row per CDR3 protein. The data contain about 120,000 distinct CDR3 sequences, more than 15% of them singletons. Sequencing input: PBMCs or a T cell subset sorted from them (not recorded which). The receptors were sampled from an adult woman who had mild COVID-19 (a few samples of this study predate the infection). Cell type and time point are not known.

This clonotype was found a few times. The chain uses TRBV7-3 and TRBJ2-2, with 9 positions matching TRBD1. Germline trimming cut 5 bases from V and 4 bases from J; bases unmatched to any gene: 8. CDR3 length: 16 amino acids. CDR1 and CDR2 from the germline V gene are SGHTA and FQGTGA. In nucleotides, the CDR3 is TGTGCCAGCAGCCCCGGGACAGGGTTTGTCACCGGGGAGCTGTTTTTT. It codes for CASSPGTGFVTGELFF.

The chain uses TRBV29-1 and TRBJ1-5; 7 bases agree with TRBD1. Looked up from germline, CDR1 is SQVTM and CDR2 is ANQGSEA. J lost 6 bases, V lost 1 base, and 6 bases had no gene match. CDR3 length: 14 amino acids. The CDR3 sequence is CSVEGQGRGQPQHF. For the CDR3, the DNA is TGCAGCGTTGAAGGACAGGGACGGGGTCAGCCCCAGCATTTT.

The chain employs TRBV5-1 and TRBJ2-1, with TRBD2 as a possible D gene (7 bases). The CDR3 has 16 amino acids. Trimming took off 0 bases at V and 10 bases at J, with 20 bases between the two ends. Germline V CDR1 and CDR2: SGHRS, YFSETQ. This chain's CDR3 is CASSLAGRGAILEQFF. CDR3 DNA: TGCGCCAGCAGCTTGGCCGGTCGGGGGGCCATTCTGGAGCAGTTCTTC.

The V call is TRBV20-1, the J call TRBJ2-7; D gene uncertain. The CDR3 loop spans 12 amino acids. Germline V CDR1 and CDR2: DFQATT, SNEGSKA (reference sequence). V lost 6 bases, J lost 0 bases, and 9 bases lay in between. CDR3 protein: CSATTTSYEQYF. The CDR3 bases are TGCAGTGCAACGACAACCTCCTACGAGCAGTACTTC.

This clonotype was picked up many times. V gene TRBV12-3 or TRBV12-4 combines with J gene TRBJ2-1, with TRBD2 identical over 11 bases. V lost 8 bases and J lost 5; bases outside the gene matches: 11. This CDR3 comprises 16 residues. The CDR3 bases are TGTGCCAGCTCCCTGTTAGCGGGGGGGCCTAACAATGAGCAGTTCTTC. This sequence encodes CASSLLAGGPNNEQFF.

The chain is built from TRBV6-2 or TRBV6-3 and TRBJ2-1, with no clear D. The CDR3 spans 14 residues. Trimming left V 6 bases short and J 2 bases short, with 11 bases between. The germline CDR1 and CDR2 sequences are MNHEY and SVGEGT. CDR3 sequence: CASSLQHTYNEQFF. DNA for the CDR3: TGTGCCAGCAGCCTACAGCATACCTACAATGAGCAGTTCTTC.

The chain recombines TRBV7-6 with TRBJ2-7, with 11 bases matching TRBD2. This CDR3 is 14 amino acids long. Germline loops: CDR1 SGHVS, CDR2 FNYEAQ. J lost 3 bases, V lost 5 bases, and 3 bases had no gene match. The CDR3: CASSHGTSGYEQYF. The CDR3 DNA reads TGTGCCAGCAGCCACGGGACTAGCGGCTACGAGCAGTACTTC. Variable domain in full (rest from reference TRBV7-6 and TRBJ2-7): GAGVSQSPRYKVTKRGQDVALRCDPISGHVSLYWYRQALGQGPEFLTYFNYEAQQDKSGLPNDRFSAERPEGSISTLTIQRTEQRDSAMYRCASSHGTSGYEQYFGPGTRLTVT.

The V and J genes are TRBV5-1 and TRBJ1-5; no firm D call. Germline values: CDR1 SGHRS, CDR2 YFSETQ. There are 14 residues in the CDR3. Between the trimmed V and J ends, which lost 0 bases and 2 bases, there was a span of 6 bases. This chain's CDR3 is CASSLEGGNQPQHF. The DNA for the CDR3 is TGCGCCAGCAGCTTGGAAGGAGGCAATCAGCCCCAGCATTTT.

This clonotype was counted a few times. The J gene is TRBJ1-4, the V gene TRBV5-1; perhaps TRBD1 as D (5 bases). The CDR3 runs 15 residues. Trimming took 3 bases from V and 4 from J, leaving 13 bases between them. Germline CDR1 and CDR2: SGHRS and YFSETQ. This chain's CDR3 is CASSSTLQGNEKLFF. As DNA, the CDR3 is TGCGCCAGCAGCTCCACCCTTCAGGGTAATGAAAAACTGTTTTTT.

This clonotype was observed many times. As DNA, the CDR3 is TGTGCCAGCAGCTTAGGCGGGTTTTACAATGAGCAGTTCTTC. Amino acids: CASSLGGFYNEQFF. The gene calls are TRBV7-2 and TRBJ2-1; D is perhaps TRBD2 (5 bases). Germline CDR1 reads SGHTA; CDR2 reads FQGNSA. The V and J ends lost 1 base and 4 bases respectively, with 8 bases between them. CDR3 size: 14 residues.

The chain joins TRBV2 to TRBJ2-7, with 11 bases identical to TRBD2. Trimming at V came to 4 bases and at J to 6 bases, leaving 8 bases not matched to a gene. This CDR3 has 15 amino acids. The V gene's germline CDR1 is SNHLY and CDR2 FYNNEI. The CDR3 region is CASSGFSGGAVEQYF. Written as DNA, the CDR3 is TGTGCCAGCAGTGGATTTAGCGGGGGGGCCGTCGAGCAGTACTTC.

V and J are TRBV5-1 and TRBJ2-3; TRBD1 agrees at 8 bases. The CDR3 is 16 amino acids. Germline-derived CDR1 and CDR2 are SGHRS and YFSETQ. The V gene end was trimmed by 4 bases and the J gene end by 3 bases; junction bases not matched to a gene: 10. The CDR3 sequence is CASSKGQGLWTDTQYF. The CDR3, as DNA: TGCGCCAGCAGCAAAGGACAGGGCCTGTGGACAGATACGCAGTATTTT.

Remarks on this clonotype: This may be a read error, as it is one base from a much larger clone. This chain uses TRBV5-5 with TRBJ2-5; D may be TRBD1 or TRBD2 (5 bases each). The CDR3 spans 14 residues. Germline V lookup: CDR1 SGHKS, CDR2 YYEKEE (reference sequence). The CDR3 DNA is TGTGCCAGCTGCTTGGGGACCCTGTCGGAGACCCAGTACTTC. Translating it yields CASCLGTLSETQYF.

This clonotype was seen a few times. This rearrangement joins TRBV24-1 to TRBJ1-1; D is possibly TRBD1 (5 bases). The germline CDR1 and CDR2 sequences are KGHDR and SFDVKD. Trimming stripped 1 base from V and 8 bases from J, with 10 bases between. This CDR3 has 13 residues. The CDR3, as DNA: TGTGCCACCAGTGATTTTGGGGGGTCCGAAGCTTTCTTT. Amino acids: CATSDFGGSEAFF.

This clonotype was detected only a few times. This sequence joins TRBV4-2 and TRBJ2-6; D is unresolved. V was trimmed by 5 bases and J by 1 base, leaving 9 bases between them. The V gene's germline CDR1 is LGHNA and CDR2 YNFKEQ. The CDR3 has 15 residues. The CDR3 DNA reads as TGTGCCAGCAGCACCAGGATATCTGGGGCCAACGTCCTGACTTTC. As protein: CASSTRISGANVLTF.

The chain is built from TRBV19 and TRBJ2-7, with D perhaps TRBD1 (6 bases). CDR3 length: 14 residues. Trimming removed 6 bases from V and 0 bases from J, with 12 bases in between. Germline loops: CDR1 LNHDA, CDR2 SQIVND (reference sequence). CDR3 region: CASRRDKSSYEQYF. Here the CDR3 DNA reads TGTGCCAGTAGACGGGACAAATCCTCCTACGAGCAGTACTTC.

The V gene is TRBV7-3, the J gene TRBJ2-7, with TRBD1 as a possible D gene (6 bases). Looked up from germline, CDR1 is SGHTA and CDR2 is FQGTGA. V was cut by 4 bases and J by 3 bases, with 10 bases left in between. CDR3 length equals 13 residues. DNA for the CDR3: TGTGCCAGCAGCTGGACACAGGGCTACGAGCAGTACTTC. This translates into CASSWTQGYEQYF. Full variable domain (remainder filled in from reference TRBV7-3 and TRBJ2-7): GAGVSQTPSNKVTEKGKYVELRCDPISGHTALYWYRQSLGQGPEFLIYFQGTGAADDSGLPNDRFFAVRPEGSVSTLKIQRTERGDSAVYLCASSWTQGYEQYFGPGTRLTVT.

This chain joins TRBV20-1 and TRBJ2-7; 9 nucleotides match TRBD2. The CDR3 totals 13 residues. Trimming cost V 6 bases and J 3 bases; bases outside gene matches: 6. CDR1 is DFQATT and CDR2 is SNEGSKA in the germline V gene (reference sequence). This chain's CDR3 is CSARWTSDYEQYF. DNA for the CDR3: TGCAGTGCCCGTTGGACTAGCGACTACGAGCAGTACTTC.